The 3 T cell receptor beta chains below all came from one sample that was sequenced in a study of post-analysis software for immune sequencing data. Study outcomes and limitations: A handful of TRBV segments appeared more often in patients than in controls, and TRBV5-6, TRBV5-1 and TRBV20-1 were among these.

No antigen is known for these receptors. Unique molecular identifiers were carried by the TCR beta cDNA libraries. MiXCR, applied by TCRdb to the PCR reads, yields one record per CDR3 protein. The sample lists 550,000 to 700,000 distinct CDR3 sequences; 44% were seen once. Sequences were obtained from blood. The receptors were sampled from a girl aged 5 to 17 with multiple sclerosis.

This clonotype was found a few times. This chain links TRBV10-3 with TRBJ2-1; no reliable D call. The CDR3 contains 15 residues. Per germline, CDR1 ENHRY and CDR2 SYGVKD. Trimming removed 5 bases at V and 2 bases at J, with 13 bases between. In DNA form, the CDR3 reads TGTGCCATCAGTACGGATCAGACGGCCTACAATGAGCAGTTCTTC. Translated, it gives CAISTDQTAYNEQFF.

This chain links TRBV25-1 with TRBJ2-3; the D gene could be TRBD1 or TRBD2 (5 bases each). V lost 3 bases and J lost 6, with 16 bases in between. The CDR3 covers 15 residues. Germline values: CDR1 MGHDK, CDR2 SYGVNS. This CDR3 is CASSDHGGPGDTQYF. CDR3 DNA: TGTGCCAGCAGTGATCACGGCGGGCCAGGGGATACGCAGTATTTT.

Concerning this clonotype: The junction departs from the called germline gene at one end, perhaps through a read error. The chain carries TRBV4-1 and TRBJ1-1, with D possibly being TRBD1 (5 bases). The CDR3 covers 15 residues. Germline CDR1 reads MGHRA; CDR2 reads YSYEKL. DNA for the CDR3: TGTGCCAGCAGCCCTCCGGGGACTCTGAACACTGAAGCTTTCTTT. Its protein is CASSPPGTLNTEAFF.